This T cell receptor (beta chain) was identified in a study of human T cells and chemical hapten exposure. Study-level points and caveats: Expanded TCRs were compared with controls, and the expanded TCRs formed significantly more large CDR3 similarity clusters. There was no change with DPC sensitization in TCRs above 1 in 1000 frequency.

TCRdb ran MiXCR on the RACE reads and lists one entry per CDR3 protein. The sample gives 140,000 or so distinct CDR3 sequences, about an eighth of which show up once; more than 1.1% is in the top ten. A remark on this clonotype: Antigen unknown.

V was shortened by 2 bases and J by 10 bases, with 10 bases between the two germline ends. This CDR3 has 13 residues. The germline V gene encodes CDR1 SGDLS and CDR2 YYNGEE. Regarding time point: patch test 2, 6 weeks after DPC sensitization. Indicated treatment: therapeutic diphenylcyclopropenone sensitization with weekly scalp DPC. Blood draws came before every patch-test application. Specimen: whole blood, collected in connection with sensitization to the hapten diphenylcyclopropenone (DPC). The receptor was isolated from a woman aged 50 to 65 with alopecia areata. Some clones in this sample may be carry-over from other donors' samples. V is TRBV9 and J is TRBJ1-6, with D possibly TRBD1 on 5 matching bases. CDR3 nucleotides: TGTGCCAGCAGCGTGACAGAGGGGTCACCCCTCCACTTT. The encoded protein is CASSVTEGSPLHF.